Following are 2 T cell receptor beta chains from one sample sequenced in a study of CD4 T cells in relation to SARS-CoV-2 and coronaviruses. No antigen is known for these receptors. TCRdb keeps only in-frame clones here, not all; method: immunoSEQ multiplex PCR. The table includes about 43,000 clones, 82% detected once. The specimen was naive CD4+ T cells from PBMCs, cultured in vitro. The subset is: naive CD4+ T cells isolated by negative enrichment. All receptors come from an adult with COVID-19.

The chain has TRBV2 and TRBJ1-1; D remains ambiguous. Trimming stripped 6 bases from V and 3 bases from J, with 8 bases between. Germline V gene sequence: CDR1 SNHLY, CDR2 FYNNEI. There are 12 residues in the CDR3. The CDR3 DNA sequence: TGTGCCAGCAGCCAGGTAGACACTGAAGCTTTCTTT. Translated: CASSQVDTEAFF.

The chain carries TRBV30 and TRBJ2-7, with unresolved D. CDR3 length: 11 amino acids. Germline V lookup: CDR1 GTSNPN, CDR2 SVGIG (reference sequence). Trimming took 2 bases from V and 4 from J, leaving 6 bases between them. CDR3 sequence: CAWSQDYEQYF. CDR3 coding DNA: TGTGCCTGGAGTCAGGATTACGAGCAGTACTTC.